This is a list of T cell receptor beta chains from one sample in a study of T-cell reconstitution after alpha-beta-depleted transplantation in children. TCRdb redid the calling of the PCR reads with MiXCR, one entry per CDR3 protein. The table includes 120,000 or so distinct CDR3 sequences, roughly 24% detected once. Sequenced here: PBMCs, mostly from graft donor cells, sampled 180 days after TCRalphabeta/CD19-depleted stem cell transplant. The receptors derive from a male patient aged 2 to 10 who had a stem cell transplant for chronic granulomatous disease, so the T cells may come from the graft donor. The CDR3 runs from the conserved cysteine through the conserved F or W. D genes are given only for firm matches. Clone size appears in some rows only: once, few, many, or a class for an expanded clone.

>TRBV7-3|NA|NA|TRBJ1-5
TGTGCCAGCAGCTTAACGGGTGGGGGCAATCAGCCCCAGCATTTT
CASSLTGGGNQPQHF
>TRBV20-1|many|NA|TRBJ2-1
TGCAGTGCTAGTCGGGTTGGGGGCTCCTACAATGAGCAGTTCTTC
CSASRVGGSYNEQFF
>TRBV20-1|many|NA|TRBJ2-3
TGCAGTGCTAGTCTAACAGATACGCAGTATTTT
CSASLTDTQYF
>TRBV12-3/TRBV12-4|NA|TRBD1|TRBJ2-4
TGTGCCACCAGATCCGACAGGGGGGACATTCAGTACTTC
CATRSDRGDIQYF
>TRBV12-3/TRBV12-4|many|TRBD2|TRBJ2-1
TGTGCCAGCAGTTCCGGGACTAGCGGGGTCAATGAGCAGTTCTTC
CASSSGTSGVNEQFF
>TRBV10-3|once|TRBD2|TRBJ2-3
TGTGCCATCAGGTCGGGGGGGTCAGATACGCAGTATTTT
CAIRSGGSDTQYF
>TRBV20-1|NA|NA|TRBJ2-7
TGCAGTGCTAGTGGAATGAGGGCCCCCTACGAGCAGTACTTC
CSASGMRAPYEQYF
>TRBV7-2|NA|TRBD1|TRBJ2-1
TGTGCCAGCAGCTTAGTCGGCCAGGGGGCAAACAATGAGCAGTTCTTC
CASSLVGQGANNEQFF
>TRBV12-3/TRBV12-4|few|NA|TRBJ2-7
TGTGCCAGCAGTGCGTATATGTACGAGCAGTACTTC
CASSAYMYEQYF
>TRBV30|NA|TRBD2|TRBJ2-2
TGTGCCTGCCCTAGGGGACTAGCGGGGGACACCGGGGAGCTGTTTTTT
CACPRGLAGDTGELFF
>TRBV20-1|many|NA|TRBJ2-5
TGCAGTGCTAGCCCCGGAGAGACCCAGTACTTC
CSASPGETQYF
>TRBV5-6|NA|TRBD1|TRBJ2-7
TGTGCCAGCAGCTTCGGGACAGTCTACGAGCAGTACTTC
CASSFGTVYEQYF
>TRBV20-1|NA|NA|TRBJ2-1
TGCAGTGCTAGAGGTATTAGCCAGGTTATTAAGTTCTTC
CSARGISQVIKFF
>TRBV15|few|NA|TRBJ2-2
TGTGCCACCAGCAGAGAACCAGGGGCCACCGGGGAGCTGTTTTTT
CATSREPGATGELFF
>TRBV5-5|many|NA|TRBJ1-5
TGTGCCAGCAGCCCGGGTCTTTTGGGGAATCAGCCCCAGCATTTT
CASSPGLLGNQPQHF
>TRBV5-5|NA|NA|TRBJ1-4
TGTGCCAGCAGCTCAACGACTAATGAAAAACTGTTTTTT
CASSSTTNEKLFF
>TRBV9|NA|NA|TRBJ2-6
TGTGCCAGCAGCGTAGTTACTGGGGCCAACGGCCTGACTTTC
CASSVVTGANGLTF
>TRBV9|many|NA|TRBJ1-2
TGTGCCAGCAGCTTGAGGGGCTACGGCTACACCTTC
CASSLRGYGYTF
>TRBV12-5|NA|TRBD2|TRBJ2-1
TGTGCTAGTGGTTTGGGTCTGGGACTAGCGAATCGAAGCTCCTACAATGAGCAGTTCTTC
CASGLGLGLANRSSYNEQFF
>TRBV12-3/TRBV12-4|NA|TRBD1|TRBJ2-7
TGTGCCAGCAGTGCCGGGACAGGGGGCTACGAGCAGTACTTC
CASSAGTGGYEQYF
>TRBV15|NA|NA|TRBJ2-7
TGTGCCACCAGCAGAGACAGCTACGAGCAGTACTTC
CATSRDSYEQYF
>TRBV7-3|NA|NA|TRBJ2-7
TGTGCCAGCAGCCCCGGGTCGATGTCCTACGAGCAGTACTTC
CASSPGSMSYEQYF
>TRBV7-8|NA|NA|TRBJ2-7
TGTGCCAGCAGCTTCTCTCCGCTAGACGGAACCTACGAGCAGTACTTC
CASSFSPLDGTYEQYF
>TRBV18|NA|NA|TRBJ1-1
TGTGCCAGCTCACCAGGGAATACACTGGACACTGAAGCTTTCTTT
CASSPGNTLDTEAFF
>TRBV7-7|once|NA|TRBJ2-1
TGTGCTAGCAGCTTGGAGACAGACAATGAGCAGTTCTTC
CASSLETDNEQFF
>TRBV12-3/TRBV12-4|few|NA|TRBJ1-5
TGTGCCAGCAGCTCTACAAATAGCAATCAGCCCCAGCATTTT
CASSSTNSNQPQHF